The 12 T cell receptor beta chains below come from one sample, sequenced in a study of shared clonotypes between healthy human individuals. Produced via immunoSEQ multiplex PCR; TCRdb's table is partial and in-frame only. The profile shows 2 million to 2.5 million clones, approximately 94% of them singletons. The specimen was naive CD4+ T cells sorted from blood. This sample's subset: CD45RA+ positively selected. The source is a man younger than 35 in good health.

The genes are TRBV30 and TRBJ2-7, with D unclear. From germline, CDR1 is GTSNPN and CDR2 SVGIG (reference sequence). V lost 8 bases and J lost 5, with 13 bases in between. This CDR3 is built from 11 residues. The CDR3 reads CARQLGHEQYF. The CDR3 DNA sequence: TGTGCCCGGCAGTTGGGCCACGAGCAGTACTTC.

The chain couples TRBV4-2 to TRBJ1-6; D gene uncertain. Trimming stripped 0 bases from V and 7 bases from J, with 13 bases between. CDR1 and CDR2 (germline): LGHNA, YNFKEQ. There are 16 residues in the CDR3. The CDR3 protein is CASSQEVAGWNSPLHF. In DNA form, the CDR3 reads TGTGCCAGCAGCCAAGAAGTCGCAGGATGGAATTCACCCCTCCACTTT.

This clone was picked up one time. This chain uses TRBV5-6 with TRBJ2-7; 10 bases are a match to TRBD2. With 6 bases clipped from V and 0 bases from J, the junction kept 9 bases outside the gene matches. The CDR3 is made up of 16 amino acids. Germline V lookup: CDR1 SGHDT, CDR2 YYEEEE. The CDR3 nucleotides read TGTGCCAGCACCAATAGCGGGAGGCCCCTCTCCTACGAGCAGTACTTC. Translation gives CASTNSGRPLSYEQYF.

The V call is TRBV28, the J call TRBJ2-3, with TRBD2 matching 7 bases. Germline V gene sequence: CDR1 MDHEN, CDR2 SYDVKM. V lost 6 bases, J lost 3 bases, and 15 bases stayed unmatched. This CDR3 region has 17 residues. In DNA, the CDR3 is TGTGCCAGCAGGAACTACCTCTGGCGGGAGTTGACAGATACGCAGTATTTT. Translation: CASRNYLWRELTDTQYF.

V and J are TRBV5-6 and TRBJ2-2; D remains unclear. Germline V gives CDR1 SGHDT, CDR2 YYEEEE. The length of the CDR3 is 15 residues. Trimming took off 6 bases at V and 0 bases at J, with 12 bases between the two ends. The CDR3 loop is CASIPRYANTGELFF. The CDR3, as DNA: TGTGCCAGCATCCCGAGATACGCGAACACCGGGGAGCTGTTTTTT.

The chain links TRBV2 to TRBJ2-7, with TRBD1 identical over 7 bases. CDR3 size: 16 residues. The germline V gene has CDR1 SNHLY and CDR2 FYNNEI. With 4 bases clipped from V and 3 bases from J, the junction kept 12 bases outside the gene matches. CDR3 nucleotide sequence: TGTGCCAGCAGTGGCCGCTCGGGACAGTCAAACTACGAGCAGTACTTC. This encodes CASSGRSGQSNYEQYF.

The chain's CDR3 is CATSRPGQGRGREFF. The CDR3 DNA reads as TGTGCCACCAGTCGTCCGGGACAGGGGAGGGGAAGGGAGTTCTTC. This chain connects TRBV15 to TRBJ2-1; 10 nucleotides match TRBD1. V was pared by 6 bases and J by 14 bases, with 16 bases of the junction left unmatched. This CDR3 comprises 15 residues. Per germline, CDR1 LNHNV and CDR2 YYDKDF (reference sequence).

Note on this clone: Other DNA sequences in the same sample also yield this CDR3. The chain employs TRBV11-2 and TRBJ2-3, with TRBD2 matching 11 bases. The germline V gene encodes CDR1 SGHAT and CDR2 FQNNGV. The trim removed 1 base at V and 3 bases at J, leaving 3 bases unmatched. The CDR3 spans 16 residues. CDR3 bases: TGTGCCAGCAGCTTAGGGCTAGCGGGAGGAACAGATACGCAGTATTTT. Its translation: CASSLGLAGGTDTQYF.

This chain connects TRBV28 to TRBJ1-5; tentative D call: TRBD1 (5 bases). Germline V lookup: CDR1 MDHEN, CDR2 SYDVKM. Trimming took off 3 bases at V and 0 bases at J, with 15 bases between the two ends. The CDR3 covers 17 residues. CDR3 residues: CASSFTLGGSSNQPQHF. CDR3 nucleotides: TGTGCCAGCAGTTTCACCCTGGGGGGGAGTAGCAATCAGCCCCAGCATTTT.

J is TRBJ2-7 and V is TRBV5-1, with TRBD1 matching 7 bases. V lost 4 bases, J lost 2 bases, and 6 bases stayed unmatched. The length of the CDR3 is 14 residues. Germline assignment: CDR1 SGHRS and CDR2 YFSETQ. The CDR3 region is CASSATGQTYEQYF. The DNA for the CDR3 is TGCGCCAGCAGCGCGACAGGGCAAACCTACGAGCAGTACTTC.

This chain links TRBV21-1 with TRBJ2-7; the listed D gene, TRBD2, was not tested against the DNA. TRBV21-1 is a pseudogene locus. This CDR3 is 16 amino acids long. This CDR3 reads CASSPQYGSGPYEQYF. The CDR3, as DNA: TGTGCCAGCAGCCCACAGTATGGGAGCGGCCCCTACGAGCAGTACTTC.

The genes are TRBV14 and TRBJ2-5, with a weak D call TRBD1 (6 bases). CDR3 length: 13 residues. The germline gives CDR1 SGHDN, CDR2 FVKESK. V lost 4 bases to trimming and J lost 7 bases, with 13 bases between them. CDR3 nucleotides: TGTGCCAGCAGCCGACAGGCCCTAGGGACCCAGTACTTC. It translates to CASSRQALGTQYF. Combining the CDR3 with reference TRBV14 and TRBJ2-5 gives the whole variable domain EAGVTQFPSHSVIEKGQTVTLRCDPISGHDNLYWYRRVMGKEIKFLLHFVKESKQDESGMPNNRFLAERTGGTYSTLKVQPAELEDSGVYFCASSRQALGTQYFGPGTRLLVL.